This T cell receptor beta chain was captured by sequencing in a study of blood T cell repertoires in COVID-19. Looked up from germline, CDR1 is SNHLY and CDR2 is FYNNEI. The CDR3 sequence is 19 residues long. V lost 3 bases and J lost 1; bases outside the gene matches: 10. As processed by the authors: Quantification of nucleated cells was approximated via reference gene primer amplification. Measured with immunoSEQ multiplex PCR; TCRdb has only the in-frame clones, and not every one. V and J calls and clone size follow that table, whereas D and trimming were derived from the DNA. The profile shows approximately 130,000 clones, approximately 86% of them singletons.

The source is a woman in her forties or fifties who had recovered from COVID-19. V is TRBV2 and J is TRBJ2-2, with TRBD2 identical over 11 bases. Sequenced: peripheral blood. CDR3: CASSEGLAAPARNTGELFF. CDR3 bases: TGTGCCAGCAGTGAGGGACTAGCGGCCCCCGCGAGGAACACCGGGGAGCTGTTTTTT.